This T cell receptor beta chain is from a study of T cells in Graves' hyperthyroidism and ophthalmopathy. Study-wide findings and caveats: Most clonotypes that expanded in the thyroid above 0.001 also showed up in blood.

Stable disease denoted Graves' hyperthyroidism without ophthalmopathy progression within 18 months. This clonotype turned up a few times. Antigen specificity is unknown. V shed 4 bases and J shed 0 bases, with 9 bases lying between them. The germline V gene encodes CDR1 SEHNR and CDR2 FQNEAQ (reference sequence). The CDR3 length is 14 residues. Regions amplified from RNA transcripts were the TCR beta CDR3 regions. An initial round of RT-PCR targeting the TCR CDR3 relied on the HTBI primer set. MiXCR was run by TCRdb on the multiplex PCR reads, yielding one entry per CDR3 protein. The sample has about 540,000 distinct CDR3 sequences, around 42% seen once.

Sequencing was done on a sample of peripheral blood or thyroid tissue (not recorded which). This receptor was identified in a woman younger than 30 with Graves' hyperthyroidism. This sequence joins TRBV7-9 and TRBJ2-5; D might be TRBD1 or TRBD2, each matching 5 bases. The CDR3 DNA reads as TGTGCCAGCAGCTCGATGGGACACCAAGAGACCCAGTACTTC. Encoded protein: CASSSMGHQETQYF.